This TCR beta chain was retrieved from a study of T cell repertoires in cytomegalovirus infection. V shed 4 bases and J shed 2 bases, with 25 bases lying between them. The germline V gene has CDR1 SGHNT and CDR2 YYREEE (reference sequence). CDR3 size: 18 residues. In TCRdb, the reads were re-called with MiXCR into one record per CDR3 protein. The sample has hundreds of thousands of distinct CDR3 sequences, roughly a third seen once; the top ten hold 12% to 15%. This TCR came from a human donor in good health (CMV status not recorded). Some clones in this sample may be carry-over from other donors' samples. The sequenced sample consisted of PBMCs. The V and J genes are TRBV5-4 and TRBJ2-7; D uncertain. The CDR3 sequence: CASSRGHPLGTYPYEQYF. The CDR3, as DNA: TGTGCCAGCAGCCGTGGGCATCCTTTAGGAACATATCCCTACGAGCAGTACTTC.